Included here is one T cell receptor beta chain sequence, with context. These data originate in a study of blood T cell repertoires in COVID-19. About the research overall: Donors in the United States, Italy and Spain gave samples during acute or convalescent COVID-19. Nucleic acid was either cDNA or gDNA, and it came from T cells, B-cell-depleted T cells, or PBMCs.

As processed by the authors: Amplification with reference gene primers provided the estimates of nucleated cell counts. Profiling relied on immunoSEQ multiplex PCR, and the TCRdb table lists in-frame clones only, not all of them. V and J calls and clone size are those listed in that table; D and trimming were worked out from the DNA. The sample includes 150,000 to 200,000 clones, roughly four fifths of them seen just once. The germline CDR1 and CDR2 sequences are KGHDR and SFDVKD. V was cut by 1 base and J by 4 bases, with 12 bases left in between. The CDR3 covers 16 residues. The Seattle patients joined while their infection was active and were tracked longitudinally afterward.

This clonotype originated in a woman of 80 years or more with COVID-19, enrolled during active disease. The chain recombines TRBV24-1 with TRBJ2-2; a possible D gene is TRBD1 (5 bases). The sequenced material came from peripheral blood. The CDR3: CATSDLLGRGTGELFF. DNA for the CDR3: TGTGCCACCAGTGATTTATTGGGTAGGGGCACCGGGGAGCTGTTTTTT.